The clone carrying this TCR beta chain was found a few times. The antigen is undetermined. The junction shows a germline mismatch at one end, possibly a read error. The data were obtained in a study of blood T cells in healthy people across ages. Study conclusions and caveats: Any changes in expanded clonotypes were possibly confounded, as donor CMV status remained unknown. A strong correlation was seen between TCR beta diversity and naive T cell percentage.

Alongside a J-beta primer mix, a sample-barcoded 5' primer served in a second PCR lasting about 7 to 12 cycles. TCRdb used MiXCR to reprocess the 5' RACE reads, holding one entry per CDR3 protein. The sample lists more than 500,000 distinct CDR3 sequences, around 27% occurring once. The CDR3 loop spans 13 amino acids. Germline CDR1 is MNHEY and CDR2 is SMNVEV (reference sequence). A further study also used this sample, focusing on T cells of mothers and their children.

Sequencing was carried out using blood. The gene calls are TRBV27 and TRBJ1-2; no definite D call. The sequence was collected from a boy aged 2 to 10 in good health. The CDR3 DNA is TGTGCCTGCAGTTTAGGTCGCGACTATGGCTACACCTTC. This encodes CACSLGRDYGYTF.